A selection of T cell receptor beta chains follows, all from one sample in a study of a mutant IDH1 vaccine in newly diagnosed glioma. The protocol was immunoSEQ multiplex PCR, while the TCRdb copy is restricted to in-frame clones and leaves out a portion. The sample carries 70,000 to 90,000 clones, approximately 85% recorded once. Their target antigens are unknown. The starting material was PBMCs, obtained from a glioma patient whose treatment included an IDH1 peptide vaccine. The receptors derive from a man between 25 and 39 years old with glioma. Some clones in this sample may be carry-over from other donors' samples. Each CDR3 is given with its conserved first and last residue. D genes are given only for firm matches. Not all rows give a size; the values are once, few, many and, for expanded clones, a class.

J gene	V gene	D gene	clone size	CDR3 protein	CDR3 DNA
TRBJ2-5	TRBV15	-	-	CATSRGQRETQYF	TGTGCCACCAGCAGGGGACAAAGGGAGACCCAGTACTTC
TRBJ2-1	TRBV9	-	-	CASSVQLLGEQFF	TGTGCCAGCAGCGTACAACTCTTGGGGGAGCAGTTCTTC
TRBJ1-1	TRBV19	TRBD1	-	CAAKRRDRDTEAFF	TGTGCCGCCAAGCGCCGGGACAGGGACACTGAAGCTTTCTTT
TRBJ1-1	TRBV7-6	TRBD1	-	CASSSTGMNTEAFF	TGTGCCAGCAGCTCGACAGGGATGAACACTGAAGCTTTCTTT
TRBJ2-7	TRBV11-1	-	-	CASSLALDSEQYF	TGTGCCAGCAGCTTAGCGTTGGACAGCGAGCAGTACTTC
TRBJ1-1	TRBV6-4	-	few	CASSESQGGTEAFF	TGTGCCAGCAGTGAATCACAGGGTGGTACTGAAGCTTTCTTT
TRBJ2-5	TRBV6-6	-	-	CASSYRGEETQYF	TGTGCCAGCAGTTACAGGGGTGAGGAGACCCAGTACTTC
TRBJ1-1	TRBV4-1	-	-	CASSARPGSAFMNTEAFF	TGCGCCAGCAGCGCCCGTCCAGGATCGGCATTTATGAACACTGAAGCTTTCTTT
TRBJ2-3	TRBV4-3	-	-	CASSQGSISDTQYF	TGCGCCAGCAGCCAAGGTTCTATTTCAGATACGCAGTATTTT
TRBJ1-1	TRBV5-1	-	-	CASSLEGRAVEAFF	TGCGCCAGCAGCTTGGAGGGCAGGGCCGTCGAAGCTTTCTTT
TRBJ1-1	TRBV28	-	-	CASSGDGYEAFF	TGTGCCAGCAGTGGGGACGGGTATGAAGCTTTCTTT
TRBJ2-5	TRBV28	-	-	CASSFFRGARPETQYF	TGTGCCAGCAGTTTCTTCAGGGGGGCTCGCCCGGAGACCCAGTACTTC
TRBJ2-3	TRBV5-8	-	-	CASSRDRSTDTQYF	TGTGCCAGCAGCCGAGACAGGAGCACAGATACGCAGTATTTT
TRBJ1-5	TRBV7-8	-	-	CASSLSPSPGNQPQHF	TGTGCCAGCAGCCTTAGTCCCAGTCCCGGCAATCAGCCCCAGCATTTT
TRBJ1-5	TRBV10-2	TRBD1	-	CASSELWDRGQPQHF	TGCGCCAGCAGCGAACTCTGGGACAGGGGTCAGCCCCAGCATTTT
TRBJ2-1	TRBV6-1	TRBD2	-	CASSRLASHFGWQFF	TGTGCCAGCAGCAGACTAGCGAGCCACTTCGGGTGGCAGTTCTTC
TRBJ2-7	TRBV19	-	-	CASSISRGASYEQYF	TGTGCCAGTAGTATCAGTCGCGGCGCCTCCTACGAGCAGTACTTC
TRBJ2-7	TRBV5-1	TRBD2	-	CASSVLSGRPYEQYF	TGCGCCAGCAGCGTGCTTAGCGGGAGGCCCTACGAGCAGTACTTC
TRBJ1-1	TRBV29-1	-	-	CSHSVGGKDTEAFF	TGCAGCCATTCGGTAGGCGGTAAGGACACTGAAGCTTTCTTT
TRBJ1-2	TRBV7-8	-	-	CASSPLYGTDGYTF	TGTGCCAGCTCCCCTCTTTATGGGACGGATGGCTACACCTTC
TRBJ2-7	TRBV27	TRBD2	-	CASSPIGLAGGTYEQYF	TGTGCCAGCAGTCCGATCGGACTAGCGGGAGGGACCTACGAGCAGTACTTC
TRBJ2-3	TRBV28	-	-	CASSPGTVESDTQYF	TGTGCCAGCAGCCCCGGGACGGTGGAGTCAGATACGCAGTATTTT
TRBJ2-7	TRBV25-1	-	-	CASSVGNEGEQYF	TGTGCCAGCAGTGTAGGGAATGAAGGCGAGCAGTACTTC
TRBJ1-2	TRBV6-5	-	-	CASSYIPVRDGYTF	TGTGCCAGCAGTTACATCCCCGTGAGGGATGGCTACACCTTC
TRBJ2-1	TRBV5-4	-	-	CASSLSQGTTYNEQFF	TGTGCCAGCAGCTTGTCGCAGGGGACGACCTACAATGAGCAGTTCTTC
TRBJ2-1	TRBV7-6	TRBD2	-	CASSLGRATSGRGEQFF	TGTGCCAGCAGCTTAGGACGGGCAACTAGCGGGAGGGGTGAGCAGTTCTTC
TRBJ1-2	TRBV7-2	-	-	CASSLARGFGYGYTF	TGTGCCAGCAGCTTAGCGCGGGGGTTTGGCTATGGCTACACCTTC
TRBJ2-3	TRBV27	-	-	CASSSNTDTQYF	TGTGCCAGCAGCTCGAACACAGATACGCAGTATTTT
TRBJ1-5	TRBV2	-	-	CASSERVGGSNQPQHF	TGTGCCAGCAGTGAAAGGGTCGGGGGCAGCAATCAGCCCCAGCATTTT
TRBJ1-2	TRBV29-1	-	-	CSVVTPWRVGYGYTF	TGCAGCGTTGTAACCCCCTGGAGGGTTGGATATGGCTACACCTTC
TRBJ1-2	TRBV5-1	TRBD1	once	CASSPGQSVGGYTF	TGCGCCAGCAGCCCGGGACAGTCAGTGGGGGGCTACACCTTC
TRBJ2-1	TRBV2	TRBD2	-	CASIAGGYNEQFF	TGTGCCAGCATCGCGGGGGGGTACAATGAGCAGTTCTTC
TRBJ1-5	TRBV6-1	-	-	CASSEDGAGYQPQHF	TGTGCCAGCAGTGAAGATGGGGCAGGGTATCAGCCCCAGCATTTT
TRBJ2-5	TRBV29-1	-	-	CSAGKGGGPNWETQYF	TGCAGCGCTGGGAAGGGGGGTGGACCTAACTGGGAGACCCAGTACTTC
TRBJ1-5	TRBV4-2	-	-	CASSQEGLQPQHF	TGTGCCAGCAGCCAAGAGGGGCTTCAGCCCCAGCATTTT
TRBJ2-7	TRBV7-2	TRBD2	few	CASRRGDSSYEQYF	TGTGCCAGCAGGCGGGGGGACTCTTCCTACGAGCAGTACTTC
TRBJ2-7	TRBV7-9	-	-	CASSTYLAGRRPEQYF	TGTGCCAGCAGCACATATTTGGCGGGGAGAAGACCCGAGCAGTACTTC
TRBJ2-3	TRBV6-5	TRBD1	once	CASTWGQGADTQYF	TGTGCCAGCACCTGGGGACAGGGGGCAGATACGCAGTATTTT
TRBJ2-7	TRBV14	-	-	CASSPREGPTSF	TGTGCCAGCAGCCCCCGAGAAGGGCCTACCTCGTTC
TRBJ1-2	TRBV14	-	-	CASSQERFGPQTGYTF	TGTGCCAGCAGCCAAGAACGGTTTGGACCCCAAACTGGCTACACCTTC
TRBJ1-2	TRBV6-5	-	-	CASSYSPTNYGYTF	TGTGCCAGCAGTTACTCCCCGACTAACTATGGCTACACCTTC
TRBJ2-7	TRBV11-1	-	-	CASSLLGLYEQYF	TGTGCCAGCAGCTTATTAGGGCTATACGAGCAGTACTTC
TRBJ2-7	TRBV5-6	-	-	CASSTGTDYEQYF	TGTGCCAGCAGCACCGGGACGGACTACGAGCAGTACTTC
TRBJ2-5	TRBV6-1	TRBD1	-	CASSPSGTAPETQYF	TGTGCCAGCAGCCCATCCGGGACAGCCCCAGAGACCCAGTACTTC
TRBJ2-7	TRBV19	TRBD1	-	CASSMVGGTGEQYF	TGTGCCAGTAGTATGGTAGGGGGCACGGGCGAGCAGTACTTC
TRBJ2-7	TRBV6-1	-	-	CASSEAGGYYEQYF	TGTGCCAGCAGTGAAGCCGGCGGATACTACGAGCAGTACTTC
TRBJ1-1	TRBV6-1	TRBD1	-	CASRATGVLNTEAFF	TGTGCCAGCAGGGCTACAGGGGTCCTCAACACTGAAGCTTTCTTT
TRBJ2-7	TRBV5-1	-	-	CASSLKRSPYEQYF	TGCGCCAGCAGCTTAAAGAGGAGCCCCTACGAGCAGTACTTC
TRBJ2-3	TRBV9	TRBD2	once	CASSAGGNTQYF	TGTGCCAGCAGCGCGGGGGGAAATACGCAGTATTTT
TRBJ1-6	TRBV19	-	-	CASSRTANNSPLHF	TGTGCCAGTAGTCGGACGGCTAATAATTCACCCCTCCACTTT
TRBJ1-2	TRBV15	TRBD1	many	CATRQGGDPYGYTF	TGTGCCACCAGACAGGGGGGGGATCCCTATGGCTACACCTTC
TRBJ2-5	TRBV14	TRBD1	-	CASSIRTGGETQYF	TGTGCCAGCAGCATTCGGACAGGGGGAGAGACCCAGTACTTC
TRBJ2-7	TRBV9	-	-	CASSVTADSYEQYF	TGTGCCAGCAGCGTGACGGCCGACTCCTACGAGCAGTACTTC
TRBJ2-2	TRBV5-1	-	-	CASRWGSGELFF	TGCGCCAGCAGGTGGGGTTCCGGGGAGCTGTTTTTT
TRBJ1-5	TRBV19	TRBD1	-	CASSTATGGYQPQHF	TGTGCCAGTAGTACGGCAACAGGGGGCTATCAGCCCCAGCATTTT
TRBJ1-1	TRBV6-5	-	-	CASSVEGSTEAFF	TGTGCCAGCAGTGTGGAGGGAAGCACTGAAGCTTTCTTT
TRBJ1-1	TRBV7-2	-	-	CASSFGVAGTEAFF	TGTGCCAGCAGCTTCGGGGTCGCGGGCACTGAAGCTTTCTTT